Each of the 6 T cell receptor beta chains below was sequenced from the same sample in a study of patients and donors after allogeneic stem cell transplantation. TCRdb used MiXCR to reprocess the RT-PCR reads, holding one entry per CDR3 protein. The sample has approximately 170,000 distinct CDR3 sequences, about 30% seen once. Sequences were obtained from blood, either unsorted or a sorted T cell fraction (not recorded which). The receptors shown here come from a human donor who was either an allogeneic HSCT recipient or a stem cell or donor lymphocyte infusion donor (not recorded which). It is not recorded whose cells these are; they may come from a transplant donor.

The gene calls are TRBV27 and TRBJ2-1, with TRBD2 identical over 7 bases. The CDR3 runs 14 residues. With V trimmed by 5 bases and J by 5 bases, 6 bases remained unmatched. The germline gives CDR1 MNHEY, CDR2 SMNVEV (reference sequence). Here the CDR3 DNA reads TGTGCCAGCAGTCCAGGACTAGACAACAATGAGCAGTTCTTC. It yields the protein CASSPGLDNNEQFF.

This clonotype was observed a few times. The gene calls are TRBV5-1 and TRBJ2-5; D remains unclear. CDR1 is SGHRS and CDR2 is YFSETQ in the germline V gene. CDR3 size: 11 residues. Trimming shortened V by 4 bases and J by 2 bases, and 3 bases separated the two germline ends. DNA of the CDR3: TGCGCCAGCAGCCAGCAAGAGACCCAGTACTTC. Translation: CASSQQETQYF.

This chain links TRBV20-1 with TRBJ2-7; 16 bases map to TRBD2. With V trimmed by 4 bases and J by 7 bases, 7 bases remained unmatched. The length of the CDR3 is 15 residues. CDR1 is DFQATT, CDR2 SNEGSKA, per germline (reference sequence). The DNA for the CDR3 is TGCAGTGCTACCCCCGGGACTAGCGGGAGGGGAGAGCAGTACTTC. It translates to CSATPGTSGRGEQYF.

The chain links TRBV5-4 to TRBJ2-4; the match to TRBD1 covers 7 bases. The CDR3 totals 14 residues. J gave up 2 bases and V 3 bases, and 2 bases lay outside the gene matches. Germline CDR1 SGHNT, CDR2 YYREEE (reference sequence). CDR3 sequence: CASSSTGSKNIQYF. The CDR3 nucleotides are TGTGCCAGCAGCTCGACAGGGTCCAAAAACATTCAGTACTTC. Full variable domain (missing parts from reference TRBV5-4 and TRBJ2-4): ETGVTQSPTHLIKTRGQQVTLRCSSQSGHNTVSWYQQALGQGPQFIFQYYREEENGRGNFPPRFSGLQFPNYSSELNVNALELDDSALYLCASSSTGSKNIQYFGAGTRLSVL.

The CDR3 DNA follows: TGTGCCAGCAGCCGGGACAATTCCTACAATGAGCAGTTCTTC. It is translated as CASSRDNSYNEQFF. The chain joins TRBV7-6 to TRBJ2-1, with D tentatively TRBD1 (6 bases). There are 14 residues in the CDR3. From germline, CDR1 is SGHVS and CDR2 FNYEAQ. Trimming took 5 bases from V and 1 from J, leaving 9 bases between them. The full variable domain, in which reference TRBV7-6 and TRBJ2-1 provide the parts outside the CDR3, is GAGVSQSPRYKVTKRGQDVALRCDPISGHVSLYWYRQALGQGPEFLTYFNYEAQQDKSGLPNDRFSAERPEGSISTLTIQRTEQRDSAMYRCASSRDNSYNEQFFGPGTRLTVL.

The rearrangement links TRBV7-9 to TRBJ2-1; D may be TRBD2 (6 bases). From germline, CDR1 is SEHNR and CDR2 FQNEAQ (reference sequence). There are 15 residues in the CDR3. V shed 5 bases and J shed 6 bases, with 17 bases lying between them. The CDR3 reads CASSGTGLNLNEQFF. The CDR3 DNA reads TGTGCCAGCAGCGGGACGGGACTTAATCTCAATGAGCAGTTCTTC.